A selection of T cell receptor beta chains follows, all from one sample in a study of blood T cell repertoires in COVID-19. Profiling relied on immunoSEQ multiplex PCR, and the TCRdb table lists in-frame clones only, not all of them. This table has 200,000 to 250,000 clones, roughly 88% appearing once. Sequencing was performed on peripheral blood. The receptors come from a middle-aged man with active or convalescent COVID-19. Both conserved end residues are part of each CDR3. D genes are given only for firm matches. Rows give clone size only sometimes, using once, few, many, or a class for an expanded clone.

j_call,v_call,clone_size,d_call,cdr3_nt,cdr3_aa
TRBJ1-4,TRBV4-1,-,-,TGCGCCAGCAGCCAAGATAGTCTGTTGACAGATCCAACTAATGAAAAACTGTTTTTT,CASSQDSLLTDPTNEKLFF
TRBJ2-7,TRBV5-4,-,-,TGTGCCAGCAGCTTGGGTCTAGTAGGGGTCTCCTACGAGCAGTACTTC,CASSLGLVGVSYEQYF
TRBJ2-2,TRBV19,-,TRBD1,TGTGCCAGTAGTATAATGGTCAGGGGGACCGGGGAGCTGTTTTTT,CASSIMVRGTGELFF
TRBJ2-3,TRBV7-2,-,TRBD2,TGTGCCAGCAGCTTAGCGGTACCTAGCGGGAGAAGCACAGATACGCAGTATTTT,CASSLAVPSGRSTDTQYF
TRBJ1-1,TRBV28,-,-,TGTGCCAGCCGTACGGGGGGCGGGTCCTCGAACACTGAAGCTTTCTTT,CASRTGGGSSNTEAFF
TRBJ2-3,TRBV30,-,-,TGTGCCTGGAGTGGAGCTAGCGGCACAGATACGCAGTATTTT,CAWSGASGTDTQYF
TRBJ2-3,TRBV3-1/TRBV3-2,-,TRBD2,TGTGCCAGCAGCCAAGTGACTAGCGGCACAGATACGCAGTATTTT,CASSQVTSGTDTQYF
TRBJ1-1,TRBV19,-,-,TGTGCCAGTAGTATGGGCGCCCAGGGTATGAACACTGAAGCTTTCTTT,CASSMGAQGMNTEAFF
TRBJ2-4,TRBV20-1,-,-,TGCAGTGCTAGTGGTCAGGGAGCCAAAAACATTCAGTACTTC,CSASGQGAKNIQYF
TRBJ2-5,TRBV5-1,-,TRBD1,TGCGCCAGCAGCTTGGGACAGGGTGAAGAGACCCAGTACTTC,CASSLGQGEETQYF
TRBJ1-1,TRBV12-5,-,TRBD1,TGTGCTAGTGGAACGGACAGGGAGGCTCGAACTGAAGCTTTCTTT,CASGTDREARTEAFF
TRBJ2-1,TRBV5-1,-,TRBD1,TGCGCCAGCAGCTTGAGGACAGGGTACAATGAGCAGTTCTTC,CASSLRTGYNEQFF
TRBJ1-5,TRBV5-5,-,TRBD1,TGTGCCAGCAGCTTGGGACAGGGGGCCGTTACCCAGCATTTT,CASSLGQGAVTQHF
TRBJ2-1,TRBV20-1,-,-,TGCAGTGCTAGTTATCAGGGGAATGAGCAGTTCTTC,CSASYQGNEQFF
TRBJ1-1,TRBV7-9,-,TRBD1,TGTGCCAGCAGCTTAGAACAGGGGACTGAAGCTTTCTTT,CASSLEQGTEAFF
TRBJ2-3,TRBV28,once,TRBD2,TGTGCCAGCAGAGAGTTAGCGGGACGTAGGCAGTATTTT,CASRELAGRRQYF
TRBJ1-5,TRBV24-1,-,TRBD1,TGTGCCACCAGTGATTCCACAGGGGGCAATCAGCCCCAGCATTTT,CATSDSTGGNQPQHF
TRBJ1-2,TRBV6-6,-,-,TGTGCCAGCAGCAACAGGGAAAACTATGGCTACACCTTC,CASSNRENYGYTF
TRBJ2-5,TRBV7-2,-,TRBD2,TGTGCCAGCAGCTTAGGTGGTGCGGGGGGGGAGACCCAGTACTTC,CASSLGGAGGETQYF
TRBJ2-1,TRBV3-1/TRBV3-2,-,-,TGTGCCAGCAGCCGAAGAGACTCCGGGAGACCTTACAATGAGCAGTTCTTC,CASSRRDSGRPYNEQFF
TRBJ1-3,TRBV2,-,-,TGTGCCAGCAGTGATCGGGGGAGCTCTGGAAACACCATATATTTT,CASSDRGSSGNTIYF
TRBJ2-2,TRBV27,-,TRBD1,TGTGCCAGCAGCACGACAGGGGGCGGGACCGGGGAGCTGTTTTTT,CASSTTGGGTGELFF
TRBJ2-2,TRBV19,few,-,TGTGCCAGTAGTCAGAGTGACAGGGGGGAGCTGTTTTTT,CASSQSDRGELFF
TRBJ1-1,TRBV10-2,-,-,TGCGCCAGCAGCGGGGGGATGAACACTGAAGCTTTCTTT,CASSGGMNTEAFF
TRBJ2-2,TRBV4-3,-,-,TGCGCCAGCAGCCAGGAAAGACAGGCCCCCTTGAACACCGGGGAGCTGTTTTTT,CASSQERQAPLNTGELFF
TRBJ2-2,TRBV3-1/TRBV3-2,-,-,TGTGCCAGCAGCCATGATTGGGACATAGCGAACACCGGGGAGCTGTTTTTT,CASSHDWDIANTGELFF
TRBJ2-2,TRBV10-3,-,TRBD1,TGTGCCATCAGCCCCGGGACAGGATCCAACACCGGGGAGCTGTTTTTT,CAISPGTGSNTGELFF
TRBJ1-5,TRBV7-2,-,-,TGTGCCAGCAGCGACACCCAGTACTCTCAGCCCCAGCATTTT,CASSDTQYSQPQHF
TRBJ2-4,TRBV6-6,once,TRBD1,TGTGCCAGCAGTCTAAGGGACAGCAAAAACATTCAGTACTTC,CASSLRDSKNIQYF
TRBJ2-1,TRBV19,-,TRBD2,TGTGCCAGTAGTATCCCAGCGGGAGGAAGATACAATGAGCAGTTCTTC,CASSIPAGGRYNEQFF
TRBJ1-2,TRBV5-4,-,-,TGTGCCAGCAGCTTCCAAGGGGAACTGCATGGCTACACCTTC,CASSFQGELHGYTF
TRBJ1-2,TRBV6-5,-,TRBD1,TGTGCCAGCAGTTACCCCGGGACAGCCGTACGTGGCTACACCTTC,CASSYPGTAVRGYTF
TRBJ1-2,TRBV29-1,-,TRBD1,TGCAGCGTTGATAGGGGTGTTGGAGGGGGCCTGTATGGCTACACCTTC,CSVDRGVGGGLYGYTF
TRBJ1-2,TRBV7-2,few,TRBD1,TGTGCCAGCAGCAGGGACAGGGTAGTAGGCTACACCTTC,CASSRDRVVGYTF
TRBJ2-7,TRBV5-1,-,TRBD1,TGCGCCAGCAGCTTGGAGGGACAGGGCTTCTCCTACGAGCAGTACTTC,CASSLEGQGFSYEQYF
TRBJ2-5,TRBV7-9,-,-,TGTGCCAGCAGCTTAAAACTGAAAGAGACCCAGTACTTC,CASSLKLKETQYF
TRBJ2-7,TRBV10-3,few,TRBD2,TGTGCCACCACCGGGACTAGCGACGAGCAGTACTTC,CATTGTSDEQYF
TRBJ2-1,TRBV5-1,-,TRBD2,TGCGCCAGCAGCACCGGGACTAGCGGGGACGGCGAGCAGTTCTTC,CASSTGTSGDGEQFF
TRBJ1-1,TRBV5-4,-,TRBD1,TGTGCCAGCAGCTGGCCCGGGACAGGGAATACTGAAGCTTTCTTT,CASSWPGTGNTEAFF
TRBJ2-1,TRBV12-3/TRBV12-4,-,-,TGTGCCAGCAGCCCCGCGAGTGGGCAGTTCTTC,CASSPASGQFF
TRBJ2-2,TRBV6-2/TRBV6-3,few,TRBD2,TGTGCCAGCAGTTACCTGGGACTATCGAACACCGGGGAGCTGTTTTTT,CASSYLGLSNTGELFF
TRBJ1-6,TRBV5-1,-,-,TGCGCCAGCAGCTTGGGGCAGGGAGGAACCTATAATTCACCCCTCCACTTT,CASSLGQGGTYNSPLHF
TRBJ1-2,TRBV6-5,-,TRBD1,TGTGCCAGCAGTTACCTTAGGACAGGGGGTAGCTATGGCTACACCTTC,CASSYLRTGGSYGYTF
TRBJ2-1,TRBV7-2,-,-,TGTGCCAGCAGCTTAGTCTCAGCCTACAATGAGCAGTTCTTC,CASSLVSAYNEQFF
TRBJ2-5,TRBV2,-,-,TGTGCCAGCAGTGAGGGCAGCCAAGAGACCCAGTACTTC,CASSEGSQETQYF
TRBJ2-1,TRBV10-1,-,-,TGCGCCAGGGCGGGACAGATTTACAATGAGCAGTTCTTC,CARAGQIYNEQFF
TRBJ1-3,TRBV5-1,few,-,TGCGCCAGCAGCTTGGGGCAGGTACCTGGAAACACCATATATTTT,CASSLGQVPGNTIYF
TRBJ1-2,TRBV2,few,TRBD1,TGTGCCAGCAGGGAACAGGGGCCGGGTGGCTATGGCTACACCTTC,CASREQGPGGYGYTF
TRBJ2-5,TRBV2,-,-,TGTGCCGGGCGGAGGGAACAAGAGACCCAGTACTTC,CAGRREQETQYF
TRBJ2-1,TRBV29-1,-,TRBD1,TGCAGCGCCGGACAGGGAAGCTACAATGATGGGCAGTTCTTC,CSAGQGSYNDGQFF
TRBJ2-5,TRBV7-6,-,-,TGTGCCAGCAGCAAGGGACACGGGTCGGGGGAGACCCAGTACTTC,CASSKGHGSGETQYF
TRBJ2-2,TRBV4-3,once,TRBD1,TGCGCCAGCAGCCAAGATCCTCGGTCCAGGGGGCGAACCGGGGAGCTGTTTTTT,CASSQDPRSRGRTGELFF